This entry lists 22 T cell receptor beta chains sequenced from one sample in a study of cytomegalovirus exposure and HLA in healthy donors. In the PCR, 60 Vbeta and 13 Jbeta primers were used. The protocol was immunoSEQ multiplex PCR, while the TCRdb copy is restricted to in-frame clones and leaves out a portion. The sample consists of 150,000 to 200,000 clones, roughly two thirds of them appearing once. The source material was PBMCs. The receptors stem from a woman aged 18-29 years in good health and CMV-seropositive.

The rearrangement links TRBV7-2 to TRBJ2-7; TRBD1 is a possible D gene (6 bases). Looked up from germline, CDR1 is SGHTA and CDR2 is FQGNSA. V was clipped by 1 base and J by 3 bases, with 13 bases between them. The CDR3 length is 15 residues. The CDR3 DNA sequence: TGTGCCAGCAGCTTAGTGGGACAAACCTACTACGAGCAGTACTTC. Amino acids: CASSLVGQTYYEQYF.

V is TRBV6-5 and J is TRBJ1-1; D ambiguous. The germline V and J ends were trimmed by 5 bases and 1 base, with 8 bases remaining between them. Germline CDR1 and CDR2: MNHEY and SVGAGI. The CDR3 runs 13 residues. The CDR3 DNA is TGTGCCAGCAGTGTACAGTGGAACACTGAAGCTTTCTTT. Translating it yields CASSVQWNTEAFF.

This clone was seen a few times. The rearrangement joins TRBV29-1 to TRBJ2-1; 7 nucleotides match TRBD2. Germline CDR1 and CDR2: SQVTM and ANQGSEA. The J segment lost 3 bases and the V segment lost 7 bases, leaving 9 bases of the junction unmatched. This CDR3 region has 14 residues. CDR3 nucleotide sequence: TGCAGCGCTACTTTTGGGGGGGGCTACAATGAGCAGTTCTTC. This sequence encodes CSATFGGGYNEQFF.

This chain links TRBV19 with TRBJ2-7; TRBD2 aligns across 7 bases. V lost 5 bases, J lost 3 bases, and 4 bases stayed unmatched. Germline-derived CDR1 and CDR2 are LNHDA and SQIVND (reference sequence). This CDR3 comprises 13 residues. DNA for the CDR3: TGTGCCAGTAGTTTCGGACTAGTCTACGAGCAGTACTTC. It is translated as CASSFGLVYEQYF. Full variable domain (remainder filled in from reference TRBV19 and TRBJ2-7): DGGITQSPKYLFRKEGQNVTLSCEQNLNHDAMYWYRQDPGQGLRLIYYSQIVNDFQKGDIAEGYSVSREKKESFPLTVTSAQKNPTAFYLCASSFGLVYEQYFGPGTRLTVT.

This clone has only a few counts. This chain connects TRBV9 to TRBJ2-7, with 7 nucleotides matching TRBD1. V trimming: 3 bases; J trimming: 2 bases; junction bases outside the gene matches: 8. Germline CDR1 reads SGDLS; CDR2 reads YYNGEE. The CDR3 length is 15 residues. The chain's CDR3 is CASSGEGATTYEQYF. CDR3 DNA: TGTGCCAGCAGCGGCGAGGGGGCTACCACCTACGAGCAGTACTTC.

The CDR3 DNA follows: TGTGCCTGGAGTTGGGGAGGCGAGCAGTACTTC. Translation gives CAWSWGGEQYF. The chain employs TRBV30 and TRBJ2-7, with a tentative D call TRBD2 (6 bases). This CDR3 comprises 11 residues. CDR1 is GTSNPN, CDR2 SVGIG, per germline (reference sequence). V was trimmed by 2 bases and J by 6 bases, leaving 8 bases between them.

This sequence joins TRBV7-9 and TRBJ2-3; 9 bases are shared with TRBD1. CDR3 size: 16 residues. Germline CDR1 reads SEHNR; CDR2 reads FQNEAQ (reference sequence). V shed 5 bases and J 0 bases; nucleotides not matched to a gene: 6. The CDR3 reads CASSTSGTGSTDTQYF. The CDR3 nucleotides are TGTGCCAGCAGCACATCCGGGACAGGGAGCACAGATACGCAGTATTTT.

The CDR3 protein is CSSALGEQYF. The CDR3 coding sequence is TGCAGTTCGGCCCTGGGCGAGCAGTACTTC. This chain connects TRBV20-1 to TRBJ2-5; D is unclear. The J call is uncertain, as TRBJ2-7 better fits the DNA end. The CDR3 consists of 10 residues. Germline V lookup: CDR1 DFQATT, CDR2 SNEGSKA (reference sequence).

DNA of the CDR3: TGTGCCAGCAGCCCAAAAGGACAGGGGGCGCGCGAGCAGTACTTC. This encodes CASSPKGQGAREQYF. This chain uses TRBV7-9 with TRBJ2-7; 11 bases match TRBD1. This CDR3 contains 15 residues. V was clipped by 5 bases and J by 6 bases; unmatched bases: 9. The germline V gene has CDR1 SEHNR and CDR2 FQNEAQ (reference sequence).

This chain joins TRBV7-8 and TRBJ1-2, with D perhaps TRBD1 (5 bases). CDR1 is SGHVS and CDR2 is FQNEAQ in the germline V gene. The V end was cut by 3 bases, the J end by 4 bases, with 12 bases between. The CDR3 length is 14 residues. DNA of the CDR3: TGTGCCAGCAGCTTTCTAGGGGCCTCCTATGGCTACACCTTC. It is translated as CASSFLGASYGYTF.

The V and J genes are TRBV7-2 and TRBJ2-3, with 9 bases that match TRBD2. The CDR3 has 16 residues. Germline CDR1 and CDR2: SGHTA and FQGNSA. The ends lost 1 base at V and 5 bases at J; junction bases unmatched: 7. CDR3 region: CASSLVVAGDRDTQYF. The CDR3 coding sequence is TGTGCCAGCAGCTTAGTGGTAGCGGGGGATCGAGATACGCAGTATTTT.

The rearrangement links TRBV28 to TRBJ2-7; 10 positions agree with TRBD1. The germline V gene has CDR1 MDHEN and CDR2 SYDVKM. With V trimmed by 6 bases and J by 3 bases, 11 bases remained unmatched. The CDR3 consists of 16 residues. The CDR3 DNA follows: TGTGCCAGCAGACCCGGGACAGGGGCATTTTTCTACGAGCAGTACTTC. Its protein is CASRPGTGAFFYEQYF.

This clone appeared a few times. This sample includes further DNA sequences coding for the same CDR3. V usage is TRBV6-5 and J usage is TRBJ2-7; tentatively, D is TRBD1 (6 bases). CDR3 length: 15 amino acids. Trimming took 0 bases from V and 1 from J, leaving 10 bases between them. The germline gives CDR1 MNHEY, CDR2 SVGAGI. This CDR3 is CASSYSLTGSYEQYF. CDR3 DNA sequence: TGTGCCAGCAGTTACTCTCTAACAGGGTCCTACGAGCAGTACTTC.

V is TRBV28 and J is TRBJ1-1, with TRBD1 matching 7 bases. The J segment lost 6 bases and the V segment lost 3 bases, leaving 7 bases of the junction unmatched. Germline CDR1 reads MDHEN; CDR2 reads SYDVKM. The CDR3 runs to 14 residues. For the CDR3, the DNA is TGTGCCAGCAGTTTGAACAGGGGATGGGCTGAAGCTTTCTTT. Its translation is CASSLNRGWAEAFF.

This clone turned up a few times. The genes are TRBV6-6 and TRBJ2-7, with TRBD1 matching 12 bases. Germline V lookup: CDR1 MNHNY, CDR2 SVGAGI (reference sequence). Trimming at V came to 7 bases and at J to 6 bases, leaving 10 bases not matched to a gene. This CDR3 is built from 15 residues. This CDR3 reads CASTPRGTGGFEQYF. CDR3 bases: TGTGCCAGCACCCCTCGGGGGACAGGGGGCTTCGAGCAGTACTTC.

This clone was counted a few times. The CDR3 protein is CSVQGQGNSPLHF. The CDR3 DNA is TGCAGCGTTCAAGGACAGGGTAATTCACCCCTCCACTTT. The chain employs TRBV29-1 and TRBJ1-6, with 8 bases that match TRBD1. The CDR3 loop spans 13 amino acids. Germline-derived CDR1 and CDR2 are SQVTM and ANQGSEA. Unmatched junction bases numbered 3, after V lost 5 bases and J lost 6 bases.

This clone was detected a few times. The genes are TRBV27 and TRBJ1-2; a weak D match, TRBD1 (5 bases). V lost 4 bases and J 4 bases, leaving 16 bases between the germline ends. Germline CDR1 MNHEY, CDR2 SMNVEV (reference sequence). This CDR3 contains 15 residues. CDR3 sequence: CASSYQGTTFYGYTF. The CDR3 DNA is TGTGCCAGCAGTTATCAGGGAACCACATTCTATGGCTACACCTTC.

CDR3 sequence reads: CASSLGVTKGTGELFF. CDR3 DNA: TGCGCCAGCAGCTTGGGGGTGACCAAGGGGACCGGGGAGCTGTTTTTT. The V and J genes are TRBV5-1 and TRBJ2-2, with D perhaps TRBD1 (5 bases). CDR1 and CDR2 (germline): SGHRS, YFSETQ. Trimming stripped 0 bases from V and 5 bases from J, with 14 bases between. CDR3 size: 16 residues.

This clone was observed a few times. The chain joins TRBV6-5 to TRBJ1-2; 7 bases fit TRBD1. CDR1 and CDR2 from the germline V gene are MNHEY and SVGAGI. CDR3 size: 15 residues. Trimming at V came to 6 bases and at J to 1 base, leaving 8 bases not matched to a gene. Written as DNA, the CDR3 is TGTGCCAGCAGCCCCACGGCAGGGGGTAACTATGGCTACACCTTC. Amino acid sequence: CASSPTAGGNYGYTF.

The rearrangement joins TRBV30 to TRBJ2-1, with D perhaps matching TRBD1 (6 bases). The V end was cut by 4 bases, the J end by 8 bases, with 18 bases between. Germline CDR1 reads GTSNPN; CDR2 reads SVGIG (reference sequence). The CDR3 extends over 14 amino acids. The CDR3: CAWNGGFRGYEQFF. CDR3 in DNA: TGTGCCTGGAATGGGGGCTTCAGGGGCTATGAGCAGTTCTTC.

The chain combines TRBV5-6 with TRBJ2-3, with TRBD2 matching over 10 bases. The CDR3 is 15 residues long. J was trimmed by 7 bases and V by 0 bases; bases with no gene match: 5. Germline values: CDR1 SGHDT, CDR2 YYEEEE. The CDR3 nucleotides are TGTGCCAGCAGCTTGGTTAGCGGGGGGACGTATACGCAGTATTTT. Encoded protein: CASSLVSGGTYTQYF.

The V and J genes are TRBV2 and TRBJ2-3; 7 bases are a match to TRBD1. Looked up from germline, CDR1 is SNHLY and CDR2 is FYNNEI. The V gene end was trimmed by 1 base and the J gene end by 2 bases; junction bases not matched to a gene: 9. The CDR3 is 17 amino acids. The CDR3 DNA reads TGTGCCAGCAGTGAAGGTCAACAGGGGACACACACAGATACGCAGTATTTT. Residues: CASSEGQQGTHTDTQYF.